These T cell receptor beta chains were read from a single sample in a study of T cells in Graves' hyperthyroidism and ophthalmopathy. TCRdb itself ran the multiplex PCR reads through MiXCR, one entry per CDR3 protein. The sample comprises 490,000 or so distinct CDR3 sequences, more than 15% of which are singletons, and about 31% rests with the top ten. The sample comprised blood. The receptors originated from a woman aged 25 to 39 with Graves' ophthalmopathy. Both conserved end residues are part of each CDR3. Fields, in order: J gene, V gene, D gene, clone size, CDR3 protein, CDR3 DNA. The D gene is left open where the match is weak. Some rows have no size entry. The others give once, few or many, or a class for an expanded clone.

j_call: TRBJ2-7; v_call: TRBV6-5; d_call: .; clone_size: .; cdr3_aa: CASSYGPGAYEQYF; cdr3_nt: TGTGCCAGCAGTTACGGACCGGGAGCCTACGAGCAGTACTTC
j_call: TRBJ2-1; v_call: TRBV24-1; d_call: TRBD1; clone_size: many; cdr3_aa: CATSDRRDRDYNEQFF; cdr3_nt: TGTGCCACCAGTGACCGCCGGGACAGAGACTACAATGAGCAGTTCTTC
j_call: TRBJ1-4; v_call: TRBV11-2; d_call: .; clone_size: .; cdr3_aa: CASSLAIGEKLFF; cdr3_nt: TGTGCCAGCAGCTTAGCCATTGGCGAAAAACTGTTTTTT
j_call: TRBJ1-1; v_call: TRBV11-3; d_call: .; clone_size: few; cdr3_aa: CASSLGRGTTEAFF; cdr3_nt: TGTGCCAGCAGCCTGGGACGGGGAACCACTGAAGCTTTCTTT
j_call: TRBJ2-7; v_call: TRBV19; d_call: TRBD1; clone_size: .; cdr3_aa: CASSAGTGVEQYF; cdr3_nt: TGTGCCAGTAGCGCCGGGACAGGGGTCGAGCAGTACTTC
j_call: TRBJ2-2; v_call: TRBV7-3; d_call: .; clone_size: .; cdr3_aa: CASSGLGENTGELFF; cdr3_nt: TGTGCCAGCAGCGGCTTGGGGGAGAACACCGGGGAGCTGTTTTTT
j_call: TRBJ2-1; v_call: TRBV3-1; d_call: .; clone_size: many; cdr3_aa: CASSPKRWSGDEQFF; cdr3_nt: TGTGCCAGCAGCCCCAAGAGATGGTCAGGGGATGAGCAGTTCTTC
j_call: TRBJ1-2; v_call: TRBV2; d_call: .; clone_size: many; cdr3_aa: CASSESRRGYTF; cdr3_nt: TGTGCCAGCAGTGAGTCTAGGAGGGGCTACACCTTC
j_call: TRBJ1-4; v_call: TRBV6-1; d_call: TRBD1; clone_size: .; cdr3_aa: CASSEGQGRNEKLFF; cdr3_nt: TGTGCCAGCAGTGAGGGACAGGGAAGAAATGAAAAACTGTTTTTT
j_call: TRBJ1-2; v_call: TRBV6-1; d_call: .; clone_size: .; cdr3_aa: CASRIPGRIYGYTF; cdr3_nt: TGTGCCAGCAGGATTCCGGGACGGATCTATGGCTACACCTTC
j_call: TRBJ1-1; v_call: TRBV7-9; d_call: .; clone_size: .; cdr3_aa: CASSFFRGNTEAFF; cdr3_nt: TGTGCCAGCAGCTTTTTCCGAGGGAACACTGAAGCTTTCTTT
j_call: TRBJ2-3; v_call: TRBV18; d_call: TRBD1; clone_size: many; cdr3_aa: CASSLGQGNTDTQYF; cdr3_nt: TGTGCCAGCTCACTGGGACAGGGTAACACAGATACGCAGTATTTT
j_call: TRBJ1-1; v_call: TRBV28; d_call: .; clone_size: many; cdr3_aa: CASSLVSENTEAFF; cdr3_nt: TGTGCCAGCAGTTTGGTCAGTGAGAACACTGAAGCTTTCTTT
j_call: TRBJ2-1; v_call: TRBV20-1; d_call: TRBD2; clone_size: many; cdr3_aa: CSARVFSGSSYNEQFF; cdr3_nt: TGCAGTGCTAGAGTGTTTAGCGGGAGCTCCTACAATGAGCAGTTCTTC
j_call: TRBJ2-3; v_call: TRBV12-3/TRBV12-4; d_call: TRBD2; clone_size: many; cdr3_aa: CASSISSGSTDTQYF; cdr3_nt: TGTGCCAGCAGTATCTCTAGCGGGAGCACAGATACGCAGTATTTT
j_call: TRBJ1-5; v_call: TRBV20-1; d_call: .; clone_size: many; cdr3_aa: CSARGSGNQPQHF; cdr3_nt: TGCAGTGCTAGGGGATCGGGCAATCAGCCCCAGCATTTT
j_call: TRBJ2-3; v_call: TRBV12-5; d_call: TRBD1; clone_size: .; cdr3_aa: CASGSGQGPTDTQYF; cdr3_nt: TGTGCTAGTGGTTCGGGACAGGGGCCCACAGATACGCAGTATTTT
j_call: TRBJ2-7; v_call: TRBV3-1; d_call: TRBD2; clone_size: many; cdr3_aa: CASSGLAYEQYF; cdr3_nt: TGTGCCAGCAGCGGACTAGCTTACGAGCAGTACTTC
j_call: TRBJ1-1; v_call: TRBV29-1; d_call: .; clone_size: .; cdr3_aa: CSVDPSGRTEAFF; cdr3_nt: TGCAGCGTTGACCCCAGCGGCAGGACTGAAGCTTTCTTT
j_call: TRBJ1-3; v_call: TRBV25-1; d_call: .; clone_size: .; cdr3_aa: CASSGGPISGNTIYF; cdr3_nt: TGTGCCAGCAGTGGGGGACCCATCTCTGGAAACACCATATATTTT
j_call: TRBJ2-5; v_call: TRBV29-1; d_call: .; clone_size: .; cdr3_aa: CSVVRSTETQYF; cdr3_nt: TGCAGCGTAGTAAGGAGTACAGAGACCCAGTACTTC
j_call: TRBJ2-1; v_call: TRBV14; d_call: TRBD2; clone_size: many; cdr3_aa: CASSRTSGSSGQFF; cdr3_nt: TGTGCCAGCAGTCGGACTAGCGGGAGTAGTGGGCAGTTCTTC
j_call: TRBJ2-7; v_call: TRBV15; d_call: .; clone_size: .; cdr3_aa: CATSRENRVEEQYF; cdr3_nt: TGTGCCACCAGCAGAGAGAACAGGGTTGAGGAGCAGTACTTC
j_call: TRBJ2-1; v_call: TRBV29-1; d_call: TRBD2; clone_size: many; cdr3_aa: CSASTSGYNEQFF; cdr3_nt: TGCAGCGCATCAACTAGCGGGTACAATGAGCAGTTCTTC
j_call: TRBJ1-2; v_call: TRBV30; d_call: .; clone_size: many; cdr3_aa: CAWSDTYGYTF; cdr3_nt: TGTGCCTGGAGTGACACCTATGGCTACACCTTC
j_call: TRBJ2-7; v_call: TRBV6-2/TRBV6-3; d_call: .; clone_size: few; cdr3_aa: CASTSDGKQYF; cdr3_nt: TGTGCCAGCACCTCGGACGGAAAGCAGTACTTC
j_call: TRBJ1-5; v_call: TRBV7-2; d_call: .; clone_size: few; cdr3_aa: CASSLSAGSNQPQHF; cdr3_nt: TGTGCCAGCAGCTTATCCGCCGGATCAAATCAGCCCCAGCATTTT
j_call: TRBJ2-2; v_call: TRBV20-1; d_call: .; clone_size: few; cdr3_aa: CSASYRGGGELFF; cdr3_nt: TGCAGTGCTAGCTACAGGGGGGGCGGGGAGCTGTTTTTT
j_call: TRBJ1-2; v_call: TRBV7-9; d_call: .; clone_size: .; cdr3_aa: CASGLDRYGYTF; cdr3_nt: TGTGCCAGCGGCTTAGACAGATATGGCTACACCTTC
j_call: TRBJ1-5; v_call: TRBV19; d_call: .; clone_size: .; cdr3_aa: CASSIGPGNQPQHF; cdr3_nt: TGTGCCAGTAGTATTGGGCCGGGCAATCAGCCCCAGCATTTT
j_call: TRBJ1-1; v_call: TRBV6-5; d_call: .; clone_size: few; cdr3_aa: CASSSPGGIGLFQNTEAFF; cdr3_nt: TGTGCCAGCAGTTCACCGGGTGGGATCGGCCTTTTCCAGAACACTGAAGCTTTCTTT
j_call: TRBJ2-1; v_call: TRBV20-1; d_call: TRBD2; clone_size: .; cdr3_aa: CSASHGTSGFNEQFF; cdr3_nt: TGCAGTGCTAGCCACGGGACTAGCGGGTTCAATGAGCAGTTCTTC
j_call: TRBJ2-7; v_call: TRBV28; d_call: .; clone_size: many; cdr3_aa: CASSSLSAVSYEQYF; cdr3_nt: TGTGCCAGCAGCAGCCTATCGGCGGTTTCCTACGAGCAGTACTTC
j_call: TRBJ1-5; v_call: TRBV7-9; d_call: .; clone_size: .; cdr3_aa: CASQDRVNQPQHF; cdr3_nt: TGTGCCAGCCAAGACAGAGTAAATCAGCCCCAGCATTTT
j_call: TRBJ2-7; v_call: TRBV30; d_call: TRBD2; clone_size: many; cdr3_aa: CAWTAGGPYEQYF; cdr3_nt: TGTGCCTGGACGGCGGGAGGACCATACGAGCAGTACTTC
j_call: TRBJ2-7; v_call: TRBV20-1; d_call: .; clone_size: many; cdr3_aa: CSARDPAPSYEQYF; cdr3_nt: TGCAGTGCTAGGGACCCGGCTCCCTCCTACGAGCAGTACTTC
j_call: TRBJ1-3; v_call: TRBV19; d_call: TRBD1; clone_size: few; cdr3_aa: CASDRGTGNTIYF; cdr3_nt: TGTGCCAGCGACAGGGGTACTGGAAACACCATATATTTT
j_call: TRBJ2-2; v_call: TRBV27; d_call: TRBD2; clone_size: many; cdr3_aa: CASNRASGTGELFF; cdr3_nt: TGTGCCAGCAATAGGGCTAGCGGGACCGGGGAGCTGTTTTTT
j_call: TRBJ2-7; v_call: TRBV27; d_call: TRBD2; clone_size: many; cdr3_aa: CASGWGGSYEQYF; cdr3_nt: TGTGCCAGCGGGTGGGGGGGCTCCTACGAGCAGTACTTC
j_call: TRBJ2-4; v_call: TRBV6-2/TRBV6-3; d_call: .; clone_size: .; cdr3_aa: CASSYQGDTKNIQYF; cdr3_nt: TGTGCCAGCAGTTACCAAGGGGATACCAAAAACATTCAGTACTTC
j_call: TRBJ2-7; v_call: TRBV28; d_call: .; clone_size: .; cdr3_aa: CASSTGSGGINEQYF; cdr3_nt: TGTGCCAGCAGTACAGGATCGGGCGGGATAAACGAGCAGTACTTC
j_call: TRBJ2-3; v_call: TRBV11-2; d_call: TRBD1; clone_size: many; cdr3_aa: CASSQRGQGTDTQYF; cdr3_nt: TGTGCCAGCAGCCAACGCGGACAGGGAACAGATACGCAGTATTTT
j_call: TRBJ1-1; v_call: TRBV7-9; d_call: .; clone_size: few; cdr3_aa: CASSPPLGPGMAEAFF; cdr3_nt: TGTGCCAGCAGCCCGCCGTTGGGCCCGGGCATGGCTGAAGCTTTCTTT
j_call: TRBJ2-2; v_call: TRBV20-1; d_call: .; clone_size: many; cdr3_aa: CSAQTEGYRNTGELFF; cdr3_nt: TGCAGTGCCCAGACGGAGGGGTACCGTAACACCGGGGAGCTGTTTTTT
j_call: TRBJ1-2; v_call: TRBV7-3; d_call: .; clone_size: few; cdr3_aa: CASSLTGKNYGYTF; cdr3_nt: TGTGCCAGCAGCTTAACGGGGAAAAACTATGGCTACACCTTC
j_call: TRBJ2-1; v_call: TRBV7-3; d_call: .; clone_size: few; cdr3_aa: CASSLRETLFF; cdr3_nt: TGTGCCAGCAGCTTAAGGGAAACCCTGTTCTTC
j_call: TRBJ2-1; v_call: TRBV7-2; d_call: TRBD2; clone_size: many; cdr3_aa: CASSLARLAGKYNEQFF; cdr3_nt: TGTGCCAGCAGCTTAGCCAGACTAGCGGGAAAGTACAATGAGCAGTTCTTC
j_call: TRBJ1-1; v_call: TRBV6-2/TRBV6-3; d_call: .; clone_size: few; cdr3_aa: CASSSFPGNTEAFF; cdr3_nt: TGTGCCAGCAGTTCTTTTCCGGGGAACACTGAAGCTTTCTTT
j_call: TRBJ2-5; v_call: TRBV6-1; d_call: TRBD2; clone_size: .; cdr3_aa: CASSRRLAGQETQYF; cdr3_nt: TGTGCCAGCAGTCGAAGACTAGCGGGGCAAGAGACCCAGTACTTC
j_call: TRBJ1-3; v_call: TRBV6-1; d_call: .; clone_size: few; cdr3_aa: CASSDGAGNTIYF; cdr3_nt: TGTGCCAGCAGTGACGGAGCTGGAAACACCATATATTTT
j_call: TRBJ2-4; v_call: TRBV9; d_call: .; clone_size: few; cdr3_aa: CASSAGTAKNIQYF; cdr3_nt: TGTGCCAGCAGCGCGGGGACCGCCAAAAACATTCAGTACTTC
j_call: TRBJ1-5; v_call: TRBV20-1; d_call: .; clone_size: few; cdr3_aa: CSATGVENQPQHF; cdr3_nt: TGCAGTGCTACCGGCGTAGAGAATCAGCCCCAGCATTTT
j_call: TRBJ2-5; v_call: TRBV9; d_call: .; clone_size: many; cdr3_aa: CASSVEGRAETQYF; cdr3_nt: TGTGCCAGCAGCGTGGAAGGACGTGCGGAGACCCAGTACTTC
j_call: TRBJ2-7; v_call: TRBV7-2; d_call: TRBD2; clone_size: few; cdr3_aa: CAGSPGRGAPYEQYF; cdr3_nt: TGTGCCGGCAGCCCCGGGAGGGGGGCCCCCTACGAGCAGTACTTC
j_call: TRBJ2-7; v_call: TRBV7-6; d_call: TRBD1; clone_size: few; cdr3_aa: CASSSSGTGFIEQYF; cdr3_nt: TGTGCCAGCAGCTCATCCGGGACAGGGTTTATCGAGCAGTACTTC
j_call: TRBJ2-7; v_call: TRBV7-9; d_call: TRBD2; clone_size: .; cdr3_aa: CASRPPGLGRVEQYF; cdr3_nt: TGTGCCAGCAGACCTCCGGGACTAGGAAGGGTCGAGCAGTACTTC
j_call: TRBJ1-5; v_call: TRBV28; d_call: TRBD1; clone_size: many; cdr3_aa: CASSLFLSRQGLNQPQHF; cdr3_nt: TGTGCCAGCAGTCTATTCCTATCCAGACAGGGGCTAAATCAGCCCCAGCATTTT
j_call: TRBJ2-3; v_call: TRBV20-1; d_call: TRBD1; clone_size: .; cdr3_aa: CSARETGGADTQYF; cdr3_nt: TGCAGTGCTAGAGAGACAGGGGGCGCAGATACGCAGTATTTT
j_call: TRBJ1-1; v_call: TRBV6-2/TRBV6-3; d_call: TRBD1; clone_size: many; cdr3_aa: CASSYPGQGALHENTEAFF; cdr3_nt: TGTGCCAGCAGTTACCCGGGACAGGGGGCACTCCACGAGAACACTGAAGCTTTCTTT
j_call: TRBJ2-2; v_call: TRBV28; d_call: TRBD1; clone_size: .; cdr3_aa: CASSPAGTGDTGELFF; cdr3_nt: TGTGCCAGCAGTCCGGCCGGGACAGGGGACACCGGGGAGCTGTTTTTT